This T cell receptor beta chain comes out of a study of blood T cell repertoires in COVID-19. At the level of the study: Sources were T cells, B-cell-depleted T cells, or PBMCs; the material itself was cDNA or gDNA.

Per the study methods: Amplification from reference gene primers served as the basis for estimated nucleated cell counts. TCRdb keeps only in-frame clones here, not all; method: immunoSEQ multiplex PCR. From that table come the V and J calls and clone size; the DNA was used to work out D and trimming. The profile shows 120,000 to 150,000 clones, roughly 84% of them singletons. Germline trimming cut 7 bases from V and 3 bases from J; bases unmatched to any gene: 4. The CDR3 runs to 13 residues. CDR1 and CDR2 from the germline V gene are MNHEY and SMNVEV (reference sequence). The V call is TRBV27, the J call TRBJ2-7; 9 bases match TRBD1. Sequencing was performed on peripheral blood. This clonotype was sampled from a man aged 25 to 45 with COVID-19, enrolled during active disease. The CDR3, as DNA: TGTGCCAGCAAAAAGACAGGGGGCTACGAGCAGTACTTC. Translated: CASKKTGGYEQYF.